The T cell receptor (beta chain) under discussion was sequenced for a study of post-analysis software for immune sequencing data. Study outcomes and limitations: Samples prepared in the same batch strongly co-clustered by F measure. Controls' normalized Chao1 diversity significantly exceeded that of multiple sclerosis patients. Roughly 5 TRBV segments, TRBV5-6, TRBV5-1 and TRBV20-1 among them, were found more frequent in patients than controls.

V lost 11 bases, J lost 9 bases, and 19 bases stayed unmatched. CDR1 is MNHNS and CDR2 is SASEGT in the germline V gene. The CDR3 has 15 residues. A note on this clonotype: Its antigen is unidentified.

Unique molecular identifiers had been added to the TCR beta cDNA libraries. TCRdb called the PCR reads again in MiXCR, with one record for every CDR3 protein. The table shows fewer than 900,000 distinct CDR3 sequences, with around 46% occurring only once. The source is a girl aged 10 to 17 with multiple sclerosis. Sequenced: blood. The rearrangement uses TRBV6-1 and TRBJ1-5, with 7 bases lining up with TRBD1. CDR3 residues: CAAGGSLGGAWPQHF. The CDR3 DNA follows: TGTGCCGCCGGGGGGAGTCTAGGGGGCGCTTGGCCCCAGCATTTT.